This TCR beta chain was identified in a study of prognosis after radiotherapy for stage I lung cancer. Study background: Among the enrolled patients, about 15 had newly diagnosed primary stage I lung tumors, while about 5 had oligometastatic NSCLC following surgical resection of the primary tumor. Patients were about a dozen men and over 5 women aged about 53 to 90, median about 79 years.

Trimming removed 4 bases from V and 8 bases from J, with 9 bases in between. The CDR3 is made up of 13 amino acids. Germline V gene data show CDR1 as MNHEY and CDR2 as SVGEGT. Genomic DNA served as the source from which two-round multiplex PCR generated TCR beta CDR3 amplicons. Initially, in first-round PCR, primers specific to each TRBV and TRBJ gene were used. TCRdb re-analysed the multiplex PCR reads in MiXCR, keeping a single row per CDR3 protein. The table lists around 30,000 distinct CDR3 sequences, 30% to 35% of them singletons, with around a sixth in the top ten. The receptor was isolated from a donor over 45 with non-small cell lung cancer. This chain links TRBV6-2 or TRBV6-3 with TRBJ1-6; TRBD1 is a possible D gene (5 bases). Material: PBMCs, obtained before or after stereotactic body radiation therapy (not recorded which). CDR3 sequence (DNA): TGTGCCAGCAGTTCGGGACCCTATTCACCCCTCCACTTT. The encoded protein is CASSSGPYSPLHF.